Below, one T cell receptor (beta chain) is given with its context. Its specificity is unknown. The PCR used 60 Vbeta and 13 Jbeta primers. TCRdb keeps only in-frame clones here, not all; method: immunoSEQ multiplex PCR. The sample lists around 170,000 clones; more than 70% were seen once. The ends were cut back, 1 base at V and 12 bases at J, with 7 bases in the middle. The CDR3 spans 12 residues. The V gene's germline CDR1 is SEHNR and CDR2 FQNEAQ (reference sequence). This sample is part of a study of cytomegalovirus exposure and HLA in healthy donors. Study findings and constraints: Most CMV-associated TCR beta chains were later found to appear HLA-restricted.

Sequencing was performed on PBMCs. The clonotype originates from a girl between 5 and 17 years old in good health and CMV-seronegative. The J gene is TRBJ1-6, the V gene TRBV7-9; D unclear. CDR3 region: CASSLGVGPLHF. Written as DNA, the CDR3 is TGTGCCAGCAGCTTAGGAGTTGGACCCCTCCACTTT.